These 8 T cell receptor beta chains were all obtained from the same sample, sequenced in a study of neurological immune-mediated disorders. MiXCR, applied by TCRdb to the 5' RACE reads, yields one record per CDR3 protein. The sample holds tens of thousands of distinct CDR3 sequences, roughly 4.9% seen once. Material for sequencing was PBMCs. These receptors all come from a woman in her 70s with multiple sclerosis.

This clonotype was seen repeatedly, ten times or more. The J gene is TRBJ2-2, the V gene TRBV14, with TRBD1 matching 9 bases. The ends lost 4 bases at V and 0 bases at J; junction bases unmatched: 3. The CDR3 extends over 16 amino acids. Germline V lookup: CDR1 SGHDN, CDR2 FVKESK. CDR3 amino acids: CASSRHRGPNTGELFF. The CDR3 DNA sequence: TGTGCCAGCAGCCGTCACAGGGGGCCGAACACCGGGGAGCTGTTTTTT.

This clonotype has at least ten counts. The V and J genes are TRBV11-2 and TRBJ2-3; TRBD1 aligns across 7 bases. CDR1 is SGHAT and CDR2 is FQNNGV in the germline V gene. The trim removed 6 bases at V and 3 bases at J, leaving 9 bases unmatched. This CDR3 is 15 amino acids long. The CDR3 reads CASRQLTGFTDTQYF. The CDR3 DNA follows: TGTGCCAGCAGACAATTGACAGGGTTTACAGATACGCAGTATTTT.

This clonotype appeared many times. The chain combines TRBV5-1 with TRBJ2-7; TRBD2 matches 8 bases. Losses at the gene ends were 4 bases for V and 4 bases for J; bases not matched to a gene: 7. CDR1 SGHRS and CDR2 YFSETQ come from the germline V gene. This CDR3 is 14 amino acids long. CDR3 sequence: CASSPAGGLYEQYF. The CDR3 nucleotides are TGCGCCAGCAGCCCTGCGGGAGGCCTGTACGAGCAGTACTTC.

This clonotype was counted ten times or more. The CDR3, as DNA: TGCGCCAGCACCTATTATCCGGGGGGCACTGAAGCTTTCTTT. This encodes CASTYYPGGTEAFF. The gene calls are TRBV5-1 and TRBJ1-1; D possibly corresponds to TRBD1 (5 bases). V lost 6 bases, J lost 4 bases, and 16 bases lay in between. The CDR3 covers 14 residues. Per germline, CDR1 SGHRS and CDR2 YFSETQ.

A word on this clonotype: A much larger clone is a single base away; this may be a read error. This chain connects TRBV7-6 to TRBJ2-1; D is possibly TRBD2 (6 bases). Deletions cut 4 bases from V and 3 bases from J, with 19 bases between. This CDR3 is 17 amino acids long. Germline values: CDR1 SGHVS, CDR2 FNYEAQ. The CDR3 DNA follows: TGTGCCAGCAGCTCGCGTACGACTAGTAACTACTACAATGAGCAGTTCTTC. It specifies CASSSRTTSNYYNEQFF.

There are many counts of this clonotype. The V call is TRBV6-2 or TRBV6-3, the J call TRBJ2-7; a possible D gene is TRBD2 (6 bases). CDR1 is MNHEY, CDR2 SVGEGT, per germline. V gave up 5 bases and J gave up 0 bases, with 14 bases separating them. This CDR3 region has 15 residues. The CDR3 protein is CASSPEASVSYEQYF. CDR3 coding DNA: TGTGCCAGCAGTCCAGAGGCTAGCGTCTCCTACGAGCAGTACTTC.

The chain employs TRBV5-5 and TRBJ1-1; TRBD1 might be the D (5 bases). The V gene lost 6 bases and the J gene lost 1 base, with 16 bases spanning the gap. There are 15 residues in the CDR3. Germline V lookup: CDR1 SGHKS, CDR2 YYEKEE (reference sequence). The CDR3 DNA follows: TGTGCCAGCACCTCCAGGGCCGGGACGAACACTGAAGCTTTCTTT. Its translation is CASTSRAGTNTEAFF.

This clonotype was detected ten times or more. J is TRBJ1-1 and V is TRBV29-1; weak D call: TRBD1 (6 bases). V was shortened by 7 bases and J by 0 bases, with 12 bases between the two germline ends. Germline CDR1 reads SQVTM; CDR2 reads ANQGSEA. The CDR3 length is 13 residues. The CDR3 nucleotides are TGCAGCGCTACCGGACAGCTGAACACTGAAGCTTTCTTT. Protein: CSATGQLNTEAFF.